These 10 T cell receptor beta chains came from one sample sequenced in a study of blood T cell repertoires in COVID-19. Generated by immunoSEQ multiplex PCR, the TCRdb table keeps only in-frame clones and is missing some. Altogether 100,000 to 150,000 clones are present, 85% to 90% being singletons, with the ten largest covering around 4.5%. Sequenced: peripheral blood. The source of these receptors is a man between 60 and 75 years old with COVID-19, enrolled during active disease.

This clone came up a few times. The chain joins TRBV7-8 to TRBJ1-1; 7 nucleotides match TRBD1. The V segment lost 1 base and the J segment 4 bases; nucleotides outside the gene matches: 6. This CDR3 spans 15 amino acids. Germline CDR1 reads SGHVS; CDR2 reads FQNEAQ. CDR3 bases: TGTGCCAGCAGCTTAGAAAGGGGGCAAGTCACTGAAGCTTTCTTT. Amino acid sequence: CASSLERGQVTEAFF.

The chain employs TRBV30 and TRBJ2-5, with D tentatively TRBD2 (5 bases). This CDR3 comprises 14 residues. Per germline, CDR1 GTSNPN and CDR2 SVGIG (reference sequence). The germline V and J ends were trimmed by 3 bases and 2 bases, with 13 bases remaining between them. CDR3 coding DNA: TGTGCCTGGAGCCTGGGCCCGGGGCAAGAGACCCAGTACTTC. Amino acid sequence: CAWSLGPGQETQYF.

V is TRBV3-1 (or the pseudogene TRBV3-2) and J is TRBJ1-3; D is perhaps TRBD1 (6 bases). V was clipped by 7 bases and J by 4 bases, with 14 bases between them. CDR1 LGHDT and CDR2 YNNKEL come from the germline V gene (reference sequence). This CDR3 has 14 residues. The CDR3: CASTRRGGGNTIYF. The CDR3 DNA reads TGTGCCAGCACCAGGAGGGGGGGCGGAAACACCATATATTTT.

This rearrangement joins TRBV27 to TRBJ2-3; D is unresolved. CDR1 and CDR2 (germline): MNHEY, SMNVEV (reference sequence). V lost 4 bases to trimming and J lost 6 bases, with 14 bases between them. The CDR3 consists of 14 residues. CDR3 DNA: TGTGCCAGCAGTTCCGCACTTGCCGGGGATACGCAGTATTTT. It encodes CASSSALAGDTQYF.

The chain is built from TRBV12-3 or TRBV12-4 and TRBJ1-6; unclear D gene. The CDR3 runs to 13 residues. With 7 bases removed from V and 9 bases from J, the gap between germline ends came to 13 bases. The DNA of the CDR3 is TGTGCCAGCAATCCCGGGTCCGGTTCACCCCTCCACTTT. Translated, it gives CASNPGSGSPLHF.

The CDR3 is CASSMRSTNEKLFF. The DNA for the CDR3 is TGTGCCAGTAGTATGAGATCAACTAATGAAAAACTGTTTTTT. The chain employs TRBV19 and TRBJ1-4; D not certain. V dropped 3 bases and J dropped 0 bases, with 5 bases sitting between them. The CDR3 length is 14 residues. CDR1 and CDR2 from the germline V gene are LNHDA and SQIVND (reference sequence).

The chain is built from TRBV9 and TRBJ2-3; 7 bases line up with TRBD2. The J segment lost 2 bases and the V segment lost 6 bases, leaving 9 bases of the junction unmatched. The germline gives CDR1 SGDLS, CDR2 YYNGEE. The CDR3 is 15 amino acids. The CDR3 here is CASTRASGYTDTQYF. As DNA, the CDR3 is TGTGCCAGCACCAGAGCTAGCGGATACACAGATACGCAGTATTTT.

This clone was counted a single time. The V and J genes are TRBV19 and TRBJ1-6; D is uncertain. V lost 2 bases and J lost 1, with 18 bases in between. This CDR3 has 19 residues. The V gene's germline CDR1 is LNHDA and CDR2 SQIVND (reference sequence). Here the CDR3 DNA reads TGTGCCAGTAGTATATCGGGAGGTAGAAGGAGTTCCTATAATTCACCCCTCCACTTT. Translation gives CASSISGGRRSSYNSPLHF.

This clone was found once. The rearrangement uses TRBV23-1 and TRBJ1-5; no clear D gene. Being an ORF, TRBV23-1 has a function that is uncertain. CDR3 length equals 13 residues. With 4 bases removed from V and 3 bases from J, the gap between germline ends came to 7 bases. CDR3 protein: CASSRGNNQPQHF. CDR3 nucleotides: TGCGCCAGCAGTCGAGGCAACAATCAGCCCCAGCATTTT.

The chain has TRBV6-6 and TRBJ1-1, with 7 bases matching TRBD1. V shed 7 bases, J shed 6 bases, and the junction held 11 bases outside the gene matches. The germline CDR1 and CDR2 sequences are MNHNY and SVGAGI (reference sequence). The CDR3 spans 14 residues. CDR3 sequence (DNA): TGTGCCAGCAATCCGACAGGGTCGATTTCTGAAGCTTTCTTT. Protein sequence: CASNPTGSISEAFF.